The rows below give T cell receptor beta chains drawn from one sample of a study of cytomegalovirus exposure and HLA in healthy donors. Some clones are missing from TCRdb's copy, which holds only in-frame ones; the method was immunoSEQ multiplex PCR. The sample yields some 190,000 clones, roughly 75% seen once. What was sequenced was PBMCs. Receptor source: a man aged 25-45 years in good health and CMV-seropositive. The CDR3 runs from the conserved cysteine through the conserved F or W. The D gene is left open where the match is weak. Clone size is given for some rows only: seen once, a few or many times, or a class if the clone is expanded.

V	J	size	length	D	DNA	CDR3
TRBV6-5	TRBJ2-1	NA	15	NA	TGTGCCAGCAGCAAACACAGGGAATATGGGTCGGAGCAGTTCTTC	CASSKHREYGSEQFF
TRBV21-1	TRBJ2-7	NA	15	NA	TGTGCCAGCAGCAATAGAATAGCGGGAGGGCGAGAGCAGTACTTC	CASSNRIAGGREQYF
TRBV10-3	TRBJ1-1	NA	12	NA	TGTGCCACCAGAGGGTCGAGCCGGGGGGCTTTCTTT	CATRGSSRGAFF
TRBV7-9	TRBJ1-3	NA	13	NA	TGTGCCAGCAGCTTTTTGGGGGAGGCCACCATATATTTT	CASSFLGEATIYF
TRBV7-9	TRBJ1-4	once	15	TRBD1	TGTGCCAGCAGCCCGATCCGGGACAGAAATGAAAAACTGTTTTTT	CASSPIRDRNEKLFF
TRBV30	TRBJ1-2	NA	14	NA	TGTGCCGTAACAGCAGCGGGGCAGGCTTATGGCTACACCTTC	CAVTAAGQAYGYTF
TRBV5-5	TRBJ2-5	NA	12	NA	TGTGCCAGCCGACACGTCAAAGAGACCCAGTACTTC	CASRHVKETQYF
TRBV28	TRBJ2-7	few	13	NA	TGTGCCAGCAGTAGGAGGCCCATGCCCGAGCAGTACTTC	CASSRRPMPEQYF
TRBV4-2	TRBJ2-1	NA	14	TRBD2	TGTGCCAGCACCGGACTAGCGGGCGACAATGAGCAGTTCTTC	CASTGLAGDNEQFF
TRBV19	TRBJ1-5	few	15	TRBD1	TGTGCCAGTACCTCAGGACAGGCTAGCAATCAGCCCCAGCATTTT	CASTSGQASNQPQHF
TRBV10-3	TRBJ2-7	NA	15	NA	TGTGCCACCCCCCTGGGGAGAGTTAAATACTACGAGCAGTACTTC	CATPLGRVKYYEQYF
TRBV6-6	TRBJ2-1	NA	15	TRBD2	TGTGCCAGCAGGAACCGACTAGCGTTAGTCAATGAGCAGTTCTTC	CASRNRLALVNEQFF
TRBV29-1	TRBJ2-5	NA	12	TRBD1	TGCAGCGGGGGACAGGGGGCAGAGACCCAGTACTTC	CSGGQGAETQYF
TRBV10-3	TRBJ2-1	NA	13	NA	TGTGCCAATGCGGGGAGCTCCTACAATGAGCAGTTCTTC	CANAGSSYNEQFF
TRBV5-1	TRBJ2-6	few	16	NA	TGCGCCAGCAGCTTGGGACAGAGCTCTGGGGCCAACGTCCTGACTTTC	CASSLGQSSGANVLTF
TRBV9	TRBJ2-7	NA	16	TRBD2	TGTGCCAGCAGCGTAGTCCCTAGCGGGGGAGCCTACGAGCAGTACTTC	CASSVVPSGGAYEQYF
TRBV7-2	TRBJ2-3	NA	16	TRBD2	TGTGCCAGCAGCTTAAGAACTAGCGGGAGAGTCGATACGCAGTATTTT	CASSLRTSGRVDTQYF
TRBV9	TRBJ1-4	few	15	TRBD1	TGTGCCAGCAGCACAGGACAGGCCCCTAATGAAAAACTGTTTTTT	CASSTGQAPNEKLFF
TRBV29-1	TRBJ2-5	NA	21	TRBD2	TGCAGCGTCCTGTGGGCCCTTTGGGCGGGCAGCACCGGGACTAGCAGGGAGACCCAGTACTTC	CSVLWALWAGSTGTSRETQYF
TRBV28	TRBJ2-7	NA	14	TRBD2	TGTGCCAGCAGCTTTAGCGGGAGCTCCTACGAGCAGTACTTC	CASSFSGSSYEQYF
TRBV7-9	TRBJ1-1	NA	15	NA	TGTGCCAGCAGCTACACAAACCAAAGGAACACTGAAGCTTTCTTT	CASSYTNQRNTEAFF
TRBV4-1	TRBJ1-4	NA	16	NA	TGCGCCAGCAGCCAAGTCCTATCTGCAACTAATGAAAAACTGTTTTTT	CASSQVLSATNEKLFF
TRBV7-9	TRBJ1-5	NA	16	TRBD1	TGTGCCAGCAGCGCGCTAGGGACAGGGGACAATCAGCCCCAGCATTTT	CASSALGTGDNQPQHF
TRBV10-3	TRBJ2-1	NA	22	TRBD2	TGTGCCATCGCTGACCCCGGAAAGCCGGGACTAGCGGGGGGACCGAGACCTAATGAGCAGTTCTTC	CAIADPGKPGLAGGPRPNEQFF